The clone carrying this TCR beta chain was seen only a few times. The antigen remains unidentified. The CDR3 loop spans 16 amino acids. V lost 1 base to trimming and J lost 2 bases, with 14 bases between them. In germline, CDR1 is LGHNT, CDR2 FRNRAP. The data stem from a study of T cell repertoires in cytomegalovirus infection. Study observations and caveats: Across the ex vivo response, the dominant clonotypes were HLA-C-restricted CMV-specific TCR beta clonotypes.

TCRdb passed the reads through MiXCR, listing each CDR3 protein once. The sample carries just over 450,000 distinct CDR3 sequences, approximately 46% recorded once. Specimen: cultured PBMCs, collected from culture after CMV antigen stimulation. This clonotype was sampled from a human donor in good health (CMV status not recorded). Some clones in this sample may be carry-over from other donors' samples. V usage is TRBV12-5 and J usage is TRBJ1-2, with D hard to call. CDR3 in amino acids: CASGLAIDVTNYGYTF. The CDR3 DNA reads as TGTGCTAGTGGTTTGGCCATTGATGTGACGAACTATGGCTACACCTTC.